This entry concerns a single T cell receptor (beta chain). Its antigen is as yet unknown. The germline gives CDR1 LNHDA, CDR2 SQIVND (reference sequence). V was pared by 6 bases and J by 1 base, with 15 bases between. This CDR3 is built from 15 residues. The data derive from a study of OX40 agonist ivuxolimab in advanced cancers. About the research overall: Intravenous ivuxolimab at 0.01 to 10 mg/kg was given to patients every 2 weeks. Study-level results: CD8+ T cells averaged more expanded clones than CD4+.

The table came from immunoSEQ multiplex PCR; TCRdb's copy has only in-frame clones and leaves some out. Of about 40,000 clones detected, approximately 89% appear once; the ten largest clones hold 3.6%. The V call is TRBV19, the J call TRBJ1-1; a weak D match, TRBD1 (6 bases). This specimen consisted of CD4+ or CD8+ T cells sorted from blood, obtained in a trial of the OX40 agonist ivuxolimab. The TCR originated in an adult with an advanced solid tumor such as melanoma, head and neck, liver or kidney cancer. CDR3 amino acids: CASSTPAGENTEAFF. The DNA of the CDR3 is TGTGCCAGTAGCACCCCCGCAGGGGAGAACACTGAAGCTTTCTTT.